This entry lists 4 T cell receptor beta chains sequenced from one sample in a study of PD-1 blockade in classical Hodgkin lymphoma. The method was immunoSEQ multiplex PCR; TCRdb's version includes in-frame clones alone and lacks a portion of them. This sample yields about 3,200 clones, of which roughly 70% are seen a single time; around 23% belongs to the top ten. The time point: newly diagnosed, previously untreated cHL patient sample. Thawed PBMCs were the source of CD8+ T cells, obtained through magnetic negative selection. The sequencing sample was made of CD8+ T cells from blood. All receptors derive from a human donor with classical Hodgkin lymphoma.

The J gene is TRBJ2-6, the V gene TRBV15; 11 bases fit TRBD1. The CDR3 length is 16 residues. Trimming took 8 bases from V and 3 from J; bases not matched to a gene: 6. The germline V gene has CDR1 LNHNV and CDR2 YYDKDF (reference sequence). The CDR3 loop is CATSGTGGFGANVLTF. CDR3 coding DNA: TGTGCCACCTCCGGGACAGGGGGTTTTGGGGCCAACGTCCTGACTTTC.

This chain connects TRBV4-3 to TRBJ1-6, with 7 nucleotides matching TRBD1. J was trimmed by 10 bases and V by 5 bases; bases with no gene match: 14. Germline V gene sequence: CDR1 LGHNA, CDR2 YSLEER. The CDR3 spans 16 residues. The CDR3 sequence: CASSKPPGTVESPLHF. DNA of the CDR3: TGCGCCAGCAGCAAACCACCCGGGACAGTGGAATCACCCCTCCACTTT.

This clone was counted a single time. DNA of the CDR3: TGCGCCAGCAGCCCGGTGAGGACCGGGGAGCTGTTTTTT. Amino acids: CASSPVRTGELFF. The chain recombines TRBV4-1 with TRBJ2-2; D unresolved. The CDR3 has 13 residues. Trimming left V 4 bases short and J 5 bases short, with 8 bases between. From germline, CDR1 is MGHRA and CDR2 YSYEKL.

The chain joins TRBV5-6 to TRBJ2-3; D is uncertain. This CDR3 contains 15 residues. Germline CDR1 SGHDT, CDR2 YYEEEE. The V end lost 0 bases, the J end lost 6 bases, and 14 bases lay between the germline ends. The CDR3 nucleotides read TGTGCCAGCAGCTTGGCTGGCCCCCATACGGATACGCAGTATTTT. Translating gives CASSLAGPHTDTQYF.